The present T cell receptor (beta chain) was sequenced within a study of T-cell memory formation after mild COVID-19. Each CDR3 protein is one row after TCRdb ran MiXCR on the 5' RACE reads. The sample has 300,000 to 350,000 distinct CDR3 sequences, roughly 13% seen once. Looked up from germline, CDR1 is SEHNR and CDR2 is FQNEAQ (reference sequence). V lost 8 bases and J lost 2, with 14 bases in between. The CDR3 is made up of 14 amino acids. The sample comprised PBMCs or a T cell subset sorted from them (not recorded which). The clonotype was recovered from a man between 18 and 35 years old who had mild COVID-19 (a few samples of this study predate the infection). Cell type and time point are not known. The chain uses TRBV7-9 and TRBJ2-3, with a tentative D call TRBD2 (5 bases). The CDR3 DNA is TGTGCCAGCGTATGGGCGGACTCCACAGATACGCAGTATTTT. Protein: CASVWADSTDTQYF.